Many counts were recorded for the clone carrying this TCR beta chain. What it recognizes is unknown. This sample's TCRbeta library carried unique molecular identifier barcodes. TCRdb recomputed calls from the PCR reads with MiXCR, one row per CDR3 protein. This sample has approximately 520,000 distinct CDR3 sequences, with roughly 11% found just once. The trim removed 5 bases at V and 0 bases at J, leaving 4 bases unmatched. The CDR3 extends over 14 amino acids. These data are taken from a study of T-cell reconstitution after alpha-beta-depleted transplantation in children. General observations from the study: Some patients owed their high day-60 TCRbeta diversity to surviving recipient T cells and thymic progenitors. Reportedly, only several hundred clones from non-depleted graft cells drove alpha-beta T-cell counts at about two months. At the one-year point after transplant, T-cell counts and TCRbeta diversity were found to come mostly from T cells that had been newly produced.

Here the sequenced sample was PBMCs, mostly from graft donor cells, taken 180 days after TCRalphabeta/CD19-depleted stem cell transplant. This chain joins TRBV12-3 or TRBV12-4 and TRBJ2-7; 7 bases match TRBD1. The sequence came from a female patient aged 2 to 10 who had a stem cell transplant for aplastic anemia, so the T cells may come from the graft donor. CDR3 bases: TGTGCCAGCAGTATCCGACAGGGCTCCTACGAGCAGTACTTC. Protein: CASSIRQGSYEQYF.